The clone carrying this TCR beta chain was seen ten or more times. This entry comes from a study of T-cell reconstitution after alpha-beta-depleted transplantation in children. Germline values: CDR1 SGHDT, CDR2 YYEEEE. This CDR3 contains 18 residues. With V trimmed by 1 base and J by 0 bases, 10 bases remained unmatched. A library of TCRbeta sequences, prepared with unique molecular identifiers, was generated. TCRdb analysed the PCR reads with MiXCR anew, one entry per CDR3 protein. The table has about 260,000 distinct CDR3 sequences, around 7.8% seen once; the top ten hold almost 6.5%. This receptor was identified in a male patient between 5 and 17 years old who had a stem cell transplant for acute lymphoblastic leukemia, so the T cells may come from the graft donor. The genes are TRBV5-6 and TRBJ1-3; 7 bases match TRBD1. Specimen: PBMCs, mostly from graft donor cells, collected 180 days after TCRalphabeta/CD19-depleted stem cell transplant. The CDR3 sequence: CASSLTGTAPRSGNTIYF. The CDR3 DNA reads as TGTGCCAGCAGCTTGACCGGGACAGCTCCTCGCTCTGGAAACACCATATATTTT.